This T cell receptor (beta chain) was profiled in a study of CD8 T cells in Susac syndrome. TCR beta was sequenced from blood CD8+ and CD4+ T cells. Random hexamers were used to reverse transcribe the RNA input (about 0.5 to 1 ug). Across 54 Vbeta and 13 Jbeta, TCR beta CDR3 was amplified with immunoSEQ multiplex PCR. Using its own MiXCR run on the immunoSEQ multiplex PCR reads, TCRdb lists one record per CDR3 protein. The sample has about 180,000 distinct CDR3 sequences; approximately 95% are singletons. Sequenced material: CD8+ T cells from PBMCs. This TCR was recovered from a human donor with multiple sclerosis.

The CDR3 reads CATSRGAGANEKLFF. In DNA form, the CDR3 reads TGTGCCACCAGCAGAGGTGCTGGGGCTAATGAAAAACTGTTTTTT. This chain joins TRBV15 and TRBJ1-4; D remains ambiguous. The V end lost 1 base, the J end lost 3 bases, and 9 bases lay between the germline ends. Germline CDR1 LNHNV, CDR2 YYDKDF (reference sequence). This CDR3 spans 15 amino acids.